This T cell receptor beta chain was obtained from a study of CD8 T cells in Susac syndrome. Turning to the study itself: When blood was drawn, the patients with Susac syndrome were therapy-naive, on corticosteroids, or on intravenous immunoglobulin alone. Overall study results and limits: It was acknowledged in the study that the number of individuals who were included in its TCR sequencing and HLA analysis was relatively small. CD8+ clones in Susac expanded most in TEMRA cells and active patients.

As regards this clonotype: Antigen unknown.

CDR3 length: 13 residues. Germline-derived CDR1 and CDR2 are MNHNY and SVGAGI (reference sequence). After removal of 2 bases from V and 6 bases from J, the junction contained 2 bases not matched to a gene. After extraction with the RNeasy kit, about 0.45 to 1 ug of the RNA was reverse transcribed using random hexamers. MiXCR, applied by TCRdb to the immunoSEQ multiplex PCR reads, yields one record per CDR3 protein. The repertoire holds some 97,000 distinct CDR3 sequences, with 95% as singletons. The sample comprised CD8+ T cells from PBMCs. The V call is TRBV6-6, the J call TRBJ1-2; 8 positions match TRBD1. This receptor was taken from a human donor with Susac syndrome. This CDR3 is CASSYPGGDGYTF. Here the CDR3 DNA reads TGTGCCAGCAGTTACCCAGGGGGCGATGGCTACACCTTC.